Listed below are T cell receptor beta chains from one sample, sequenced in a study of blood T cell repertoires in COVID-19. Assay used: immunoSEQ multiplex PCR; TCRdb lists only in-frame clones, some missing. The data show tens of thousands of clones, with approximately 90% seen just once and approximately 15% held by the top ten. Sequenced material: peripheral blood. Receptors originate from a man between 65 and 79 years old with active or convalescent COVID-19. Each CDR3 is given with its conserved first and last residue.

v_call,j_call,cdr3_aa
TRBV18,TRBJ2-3,CASSPLRDTDTQYF
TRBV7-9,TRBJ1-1,CASSLGQVNTEAFF
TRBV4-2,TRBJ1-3,CASSQGVDTIYF
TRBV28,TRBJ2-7,CASSPPMREVPYEQYF
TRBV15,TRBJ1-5,CATSRGHAGQPQHF
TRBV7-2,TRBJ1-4,CASSPRQGADEKLFF
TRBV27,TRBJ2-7,CASSWSGSYEQYF
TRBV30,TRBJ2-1,CAWTTGDEQFF
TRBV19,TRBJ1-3,CASRRLSSGNTIYF
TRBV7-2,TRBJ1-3,CASSPNSGVPAGNTIYF
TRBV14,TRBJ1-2,CASSQDPGQGTYGYTF